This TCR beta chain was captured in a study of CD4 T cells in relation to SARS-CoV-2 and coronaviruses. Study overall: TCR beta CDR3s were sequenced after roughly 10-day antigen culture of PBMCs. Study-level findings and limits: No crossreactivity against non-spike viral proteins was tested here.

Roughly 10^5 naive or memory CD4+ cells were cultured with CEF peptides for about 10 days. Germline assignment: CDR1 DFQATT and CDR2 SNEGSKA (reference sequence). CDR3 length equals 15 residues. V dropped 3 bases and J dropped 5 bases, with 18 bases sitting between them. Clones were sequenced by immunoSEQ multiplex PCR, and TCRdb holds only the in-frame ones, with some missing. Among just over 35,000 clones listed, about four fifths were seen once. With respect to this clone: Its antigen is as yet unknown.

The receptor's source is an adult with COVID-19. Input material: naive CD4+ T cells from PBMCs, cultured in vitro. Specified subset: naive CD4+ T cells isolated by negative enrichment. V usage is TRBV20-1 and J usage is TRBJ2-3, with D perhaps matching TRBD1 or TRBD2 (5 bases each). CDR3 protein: CSASFWDPPGDTQYF. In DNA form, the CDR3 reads TGCAGTGCTAGTTTCTGGGACCCCCCGGGAGATACGCAGTATTTT.